This T cell receptor (beta chain) was profiled in a study of CXCR3-negative and CXCR3-positive naive CD8 T cells. Remarks on this clonotype: Its specificity is unknown.

The naive CD8+ gate required CD45RO-CCR7+CD27+CD95- phenotype. Whole-study findings and limits: In naive cells, CXCR3-negative and CXCR3-positive subsets had similar TRBV-TRBJ usage; memory cells differed.

This CDR3 region has 14 residues. Germline assignment: CDR1 MNHNS and CDR2 SASEGT. The method, 5' RACE with UMI labels, was used to prepare the TRB cDNA libraries. TCRdb re-called the 5' RACE reads; one entry per CDR3 protein, DNA not given. The sample's table shows 130,000 or so distinct CDR3 sequences. V gene TRBV6-1 combines with J gene TRBJ2-1. Sequenced input: naive CXCR3- CD8+ T cells from blood. Subset given: CD45RO-CCR7+CD27+CD95- naive CD8+ T cells lacking CXCR3 (TNR3-). This clonotype originated in a human donor in good health. Some clones in this sample may be carry-over from other donors' samples. The CDR3: CASSDYLGYNEQFF.